This T cell receptor (beta chain) was obtained from a study of vaccination and CD4 T cells after COVID-19. On the study more broadly: SARS-CoV-2, HCoV-NL63, HCoV-OC43 and HCoV-229E supplied the overlapping spike peptides used to stimulate cells.

As for treatment: roughly 10-day PBMC culture with coronavirus spike peptide pools or control peptides (ViraFEST assay). The assay that was used to sequence DNA from cultured CD4+ T cells was the Oncomine TCR Beta short-read assay. One entry per CDR3 protein, called by TCRdb with MiXCR from the PCR reads. This table has roughly 20,000 distinct CDR3 sequences, about 77% appearing once. The CDR3 length is 16 residues. Trimming cost V 4 bases and J 5 bases; bases outside gene matches: 8. Germline CDR1 reads SEHNR; CDR2 reads FQNEAQ (reference sequence). Notes on this clonotype: Its matching antigen is unknown.

Sequenced here: CD4+ T cells from blood, cultured in vitro, sampled after SARS-CoV-2 vaccination. The rearrangement links TRBV7-9 to TRBJ2-2; 9 bases fit TRBD1. This TCR was recovered from a human donor who received a COVID-19 vaccine. The CDR3 loop is CASSSWDRVETGELFF. Written as DNA, the CDR3 is TGTGCCAGCAGCTCCTGGGACAGGGTGGAAACCGGGGAGCTGTTTTTT.